These T cell receptor beta chains were read from a single sample in a study of cytomegalovirus exposure and HLA in healthy donors. This table comes from immunoSEQ multiplex PCR, and its TCRdb copy is limited to in-frame clones, with some not included. The sample lists around 85,000 clones; more than 70% were seen once. What was sequenced was PBMCs. All receptors derive from a man between 60 and 75 years old in good health and CMV-seronegative. The CDR3 runs from the conserved cysteine through the conserved F or W. D genes are given only for firm matches. A row's size may be missing; if present it is once, few, many or a size class.

cdr3_nt	cdr3_aa	cdr3_length	clone_size	v_call	j_call	d_call
TGCGCCAGCAGACCCGGCACACAGGGGAACTATGGCTACACCTTC	CASRPGTQGNYGYTF	15	.	TRBV5-1	TRBJ1-2	TRBD1
TGTGCCAGCAGCTTAGGGGCAGAATATGAAGCTTTCTTT	CASSLGAEYEAFF	13	.	TRBV7-8	TRBJ1-1	.
TGCAGCGTTGAAAGGTCAGGGGGTTCTAACTATGGCTACACCTTC	CSVERSGGSNYGYTF	15	.	TRBV29-1	TRBJ1-2	TRBD1
TGTTCCAGCAGCCCCCAGGGCCGGGACACTAGTCCTAAGGGCTACACCTTC	CSSSPQGRDTSPKGYTF	17	.	TRBV7-9	TRBJ1-2	.
TGTGCCAGCAGCTCAGCCGGGACAGGGGGCAACAATGAGCAGTTCTTC	CASSSAGTGGNNEQFF	16	.	TRBV11-3	TRBJ2-1	TRBD1
TGTGCCAGCAGCGTAGAGCGGGCGGAGACCCAGTACTTC	CASSVERAETQYF	13	.	TRBV6-1	TRBJ2-5	.
TGTGCCAGCAGTTACATGGGACATCCAGCCGAGGATGAGCAGTTCTTC	CASSYMGHPAEDEQFF	16	.	TRBV6-5	TRBJ2-1	.
TGTGCCAGCAGTGTGCCAGGCACCGGGGAGCTGTTTTTT	CASSVPGTGELFF	13	few	TRBV6-1	TRBJ2-2	.
TGTGCCAGCAGCGTGGGGGACACAAGGAACACTGAAGCTTTCTTT	CASSVGDTRNTEAFF	15	once	TRBV9	TRBJ1-1	.
TGTGCCAGCAGTCCGGGGCGTACAGGGTTGGAATACAATGAGCAGTTCTTC	CASSPGRTGLEYNEQFF	17	.	TRBV6-4	TRBJ2-1	.
TGTGCCAGCTCGGGACAGAACTATGGCTACACCTTC	CASSGQNYGYTF	12	.	TRBV18	TRBJ1-2	TRBD1
TGCGCCAGCAGGTCCGAAGGGGCCAACTATGGCTACACCTTC	CASRSEGANYGYTF	14	.	TRBV5-1	TRBJ1-2	.
TGTGCCAGCAATCGGCGAGAGCAGGGGGCGGACAATGAGCAGTTCTTC	CASNRREQGADNEQFF	16	.	TRBV2	TRBJ2-1	TRBD1
TGTGCCAGCAGCCCCGGGACAGTTATAAATCAGCCCCAGCATTTT	CASSPGTVINQPQHF	15	.	TRBV6-1	TRBJ1-5	TRBD1
TGCGCCAGCAGCTTTACGGGGAACACTGAAGCTTTCTTT	CASSFTGNTEAFF	13	.	TRBV5-1	TRBJ1-1	.
TGTGCCAGCAGCCCTACAGTCGTCACTGGAAACACCATATATTTT	CASSPTVVTGNTIYF	15	.	TRBV11-2	TRBJ1-3	.
TGTGCCAGCAGTGGATCAGGAATCTATGGCTACACCTTC	CASSGSGIYGYTF	13	.	TRBV6-1	TRBJ1-2	.
TGTGCCAGCCGAGGGACAGGGGGATTTGGGTATGGCTACACCTTC	CASRGTGGFGYGYTF	15	.	TRBV19	TRBJ1-2	TRBD1
TGTGCCAGCAGTCCCAGAGGGGGCCGGACCGGGGAGCTGTTTTTT	CASSPRGGRTGELFF	15	.	TRBV7-3	TRBJ2-2	TRBD1
TGTGCCAGCGCGATGGGCAGGGACTCTGGAAACACCATATATTTT	CASAMGRDSGNTIYF	15	few	TRBV6-5	TRBJ1-3	.
TGTGCCACCCAGACCCCCGACAGCTACTCCTACGAGCAGTACTTC	CATQTPDSYSYEQYF	15	.	TRBV11-2	TRBJ2-7	.
TGTGCCAGTAGTATACGATCCGGGTCGGACATTCAGTACTTC	CASSIRSGSDIQYF	14	few	TRBV19	TRBJ2-4	.
TGTGCCAGCAGTGAATTGGCACGATCCACCTACGAGCAGTACTTC	CASSELARSTYEQYF	15	.	TRBV6-1	TRBJ2-7	.
TGTGCCAGCAGAGCCACAGGGGAGAGTAAGGGCTACACCTTC	CASRATGESKGYTF	14	few	TRBV6-1	TRBJ1-2	TRBD1
TGTGCCAGCAGCCGGGGGACCGTTTATGGCTACACCTTC	CASSRGTVYGYTF	13	.	TRBV5-6	TRBJ1-2	.
TGTGCCAGCAGCCTGATGGTCTACACAGATACGCAGTATTTT	CASSLMVYTDTQYF	14	.	TRBV5-5	TRBJ2-3	.
TGTGCCAGCAGCTTCCGGGGCGCGGGGGCCTACAATGAGCAGTTCTTC	CASSFRGAGAYNEQFF	16	.	TRBV11-2	TRBJ2-1	TRBD2
TGTGCCAGCAGCCTCCAGCGGGACACTGAAGCTTTCTTT	CASSLQRDTEAFF	13	.	TRBV7-9	TRBJ1-1	.
TGCGCCAGCAGCCTCCTCGGAGGTCTTGAGGAAAAACTGTTTTTT	CASSLLGGLEEKLFF	15	.	TRBV5-1	TRBJ1-4	.
TGTGCCAGCAGCGCCCACGGGACAGCCGGGACTGAAGCTTTCTTT	CASSAHGTAGTEAFF	15	.	TRBV7-3	TRBJ1-1	TRBD1
TGCGCCAGCAGCTTGGGCCAGGCTAATGAAAAACTGTTTTTT	CASSLGQANEKLFF	14	few	TRBV5-1	TRBJ1-4	.
TGCGCCAGCAGCTTGCAGGGGGCCAGGAATGGCTACACCTTC	CASSLQGARNGYTF	14	.	TRBV5-1	TRBJ1-2	TRBD1
TGCGCCAGCAGCAATCAGGGGGCGGGCTACGAGCAGTACTTC	CASSNQGAGYEQYF	14	.	TRBV5-1	TRBJ2-7	TRBD1
TGTGCCAGCAGCCCGTCGGGGGGCTATAATTCACCCCTCCACTTT	CASSPSGGYNSPLHF	15	.	TRBV9	TRBJ1-6	.
TGTGCCAGCAGCCCGCGGTGGATTGGGGAGGGGCAGCCCCAGCATTTT	CASSPRWIGEGQPQHF	16	.	TRBV5-5	TRBJ1-5	.
TGTGCCAGCAGCCCAGGTGACAGCTACGAGCAGTACTTC	CASSPGDSYEQYF	13	.	TRBV9	TRBJ2-7	.
TGTGCCAGCAGCTTAGACTGGGACAGGGGAGGCGAGCAGTACTTC	CASSLDWDRGGEQYF	15	few	TRBV11-2	TRBJ2-7	TRBD1
TGTGCCAGCAGCTCGGGGGGTCCCACGAACACCGGGGAGCTGTTTTTT	CASSSGGPTNTGELFF	16	.	TRBV7-3	TRBJ2-2	TRBD2
TGTGCCTGGAGCGCTGACATTAACTATGGCTACACCTTC	CAWSADINYGYTF	13	.	TRBV30	TRBJ1-2	.
TGTGCCAGCAGTGGTGACAGGGCGGCTTTCTTT	CASSGDRAAFF	11	.	TRBV2	TRBJ1-1	TRBD1
TGTGCCATCAGTGAACGGTCCGTCTACGAGCAGTACTTC	CAISERSVYEQYF	13	.	TRBV10-3	TRBJ2-7	.
TGTGCCAGCAGTCCCCTGGGACAAGAAAACACCATATATTTT	CASSPLGQENTIYF	14	.	TRBV27	TRBJ1-3	.
TGTGCCAGCAGCCCCACTAGCGGGGAGCACTACAATGAGCAGTTCTTC	CASSPTSGEHYNEQFF	16	.	TRBV7-9	TRBJ2-1	TRBD2
TGCAGCGTTGAAGACGTCAGGGAACGCGAGCAGTACTTC	CSVEDVREREQYF	13	.	TRBV29-1	TRBJ2-7	.
TGTGCCTGGATCAGGGTGACTGAAGCTTTCTTT	CAWIRVTEAFF	11	.	TRBV30	TRBJ1-1	.
TGTGCCAGCAGCAGAACCCCGGGACAGAGAGGAGCTTTCTTT	CASSRTPGQRGAFF	14	.	TRBV6-1	TRBJ1-1	TRBD1
TGTGCCAGCAGCTTAAATAGCGGGGGCGGGGATACGCAGTATTTT	CASSLNSGGGDTQYF	15	once	TRBV7-3	TRBJ2-3	TRBD2
TGCGCCAGCAGCCAAGACCCGGAGCTAAGGTATGGCTACACCTTC	CASSQDPELRYGYTF	15	.	TRBV4-1	TRBJ1-2	.
TGTGCCACCAGCAGGCCGCCGGACAGGGACGGCTACACCTTC	CATSRPPDRDGYTF	14	.	TRBV15	TRBJ1-2	TRBD1
TGCGCCAGCAGCTCGGACTCGAGGTCATACGAGCAGTACTTC	CASSSDSRSYEQYF	14	once	TRBV5-1	TRBJ2-7	.
TGTGCCAGTAGTATGGGTACAGGTGGAAATTCACCCCTCCACTTT	CASSMGTGGNSPLHF	15	.	TRBV19	TRBJ1-6	.
TGCGCCAGCAGCATACTAGCGGGGTATGGAGAGACCCAGTACTTC	CASSILAGYGETQYF	15	.	TRBV5-1	TRBJ2-5	TRBD2
TGTGCCAGCAGCCCAGACAGGTTTTCTACGGAGACCCAGTACTTC	CASSPDRFSTETQYF	15	.	TRBV13	TRBJ2-5	.
TGTGCCAGCAGCCAAGGACAGGGGGCAGTTCGTGGCTACACCTTC	CASSQGQGAVRGYTF	15	.	TRBV14	TRBJ1-2	TRBD1